The 32 T cell receptor beta chains below all came from one sample that was sequenced in a study of vaccination and CD4 T cells after COVID-19. Documented treatment: roughly ten-day PBMC culture with coronavirus spike peptide pools or control peptides (ViraFEST assay). Sequence data for DNA of cultured CD4+ T cells were generated by the Oncomine TCR Beta short-read assay. TCRdb re-called the PCR reads through MiXCR, storing one row per CDR3 protein. The repertoire holds around 20,000 distinct CDR3 sequences, with under 30% as singletons. These receptors are not linked to any known antigen. The sequencing sample was made of cultured CD4+ T cells from blood. These receptors were collected from a human donor with COVID-19.

The V and J genes are TRBV11-2 and TRBJ2-2; TRBD1 might be the D (5 bases). Germline lookup yields CDR1 SGHAT and CDR2 FQNNGV. With 2 bases removed from V and 5 bases from J, the gap between germline ends came to 12 bases. CDR3 length: 15 residues. The CDR3 DNA follows: TGTGCCAGCAGCTTATCAGGGAAGTATACCGGGGAGCTGTTTTTT. Protein product: CASSLSGKYTGELFF.

The chain carries TRBV5-8 and TRBJ1-1; tentatively, D is TRBD1 (6 bases). The CDR3 spans 16 residues. From germline, CDR1 is SGHTS and CDR2 YDEGEE. V shed 0 bases and J shed 4 bases, with 16 bases lying between them. CDR3 loop: CASSLGEVGGGTEAFF. DNA for the CDR3: TGTGCCAGCAGCTTGGGTGAGGTCGGAGGGGGCACTGAAGCTTTCTTT.

The CDR3 spells CASSMDGLANYGYTF. CDR3 nucleotide sequence: TGCGCCAGCAGCATGGACGGACTAGCTAACTATGGCTACACCTTC. The chain links TRBV5-1 to TRBJ1-2; no firm D call. The CDR3 has 15 amino acids. V was pared by 4 bases and J by 0 bases, with 13 bases between. Germline assignment: CDR1 SGHRS and CDR2 YFSETQ.

This CDR3 reads CASTQGQATNEKLFF. In nucleotides, the CDR3 is TGCGCCAGCACCCAAGGACAGGCAACTAATGAAAAACTGTTTTTT. The chain uses TRBV5-1 and TRBJ1-4; TRBD1 agrees at 7 bases. The germline gives CDR1 SGHRS, CDR2 YFSETQ. This CDR3 contains 15 residues. Germline trimming cut 6 bases from V and 0 bases from J; bases unmatched to any gene: 5.

This chain uses TRBV6-1 with TRBJ2-7; D unclear. The CDR3 has 14 amino acids. V lost 9 bases and J lost 0, with 15 bases in between. Germline CDR1 is MNHNS and CDR2 is SASEGT. The CDR3 DNA is TGTGCCAGTCGTTATTCCGCTAGCTCCTACGAGCAGTACTTC. Its protein is CASRYSASSYEQYF.

V and J are TRBV6-1 and TRBJ1-6, with 8 bases lining up with TRBD1. The V gene end was trimmed by 4 bases and the J gene end by 8 bases; junction bases not matched to a gene: 13. CDR3 length: 17 amino acids. Germline V lookup: CDR1 MNHNS, CDR2 SASEGT. The CDR3 sequence is CASSALDRGGIHSPLHF. DNA of the CDR3: TGTGCCAGCAGTGCCCTCGACAGGGGCGGTATTCATTCACCCCTCCACTTT.

This clonotype was observed a handful of times. The rearrangement joins TRBV20-1 to TRBJ2-5; 10 bases line up with TRBD1. This CDR3 region has 15 residues. The germline V gene has CDR1 DFQATT and CDR2 SNEGSKA (reference sequence). CDR3 nucleotide sequence: TGCAGCACAACCGCGCCGGGACAGGGGTTAGAGACCCAGTACTTC. Translation: CSTTAPGQGLETQYF.

The chain couples TRBV5-6 to TRBJ1-5, with 9 bases matching TRBD1. Looked up from germline, CDR1 is SGHDT and CDR2 is YYEEEE. V lost 4 bases, J lost 5 bases, and 10 bases stayed unmatched. The CDR3 is 16 residues long. DNA for the CDR3: TGTGCCAGCAGCCGGGGGAGGGACAGGGATGATCAGCCCCAGCATTTT. It translates to CASSRGRDRDDQPQHF.

The genes are TRBV11-2 and TRBJ2-3; a weak D match, TRBD2 (6 bases). CDR1 and CDR2 (germline): SGHAT, FQNNGV. Between the trimmed V and J ends, which lost 5 bases and 6 bases, there was a span of 18 bases. There are 15 residues in the CDR3. CDR3 protein: CASSPHPMGRDTQYF. The DNA of the CDR3 is TGTGCCAGCAGCCCACATCCGATGGGGAGGGATACGCAGTATTTT.

Relative to its sample, this clonotype is medium-sized. The chain combines TRBV10-1 with TRBJ1-2, with no clear D. Germline V lookup: CDR1 WNHNN, CDR2 SYGVQD (reference sequence). V was pared by 3 bases and J by 8 bases, with 13 bases between. This CDR3 comprises 13 residues. For the CDR3, the DNA is TGCGCCAGCAGTGAAGGGTTCGGGCTGGGCTACACCTTC. Protein product: CASSEGFGLGYTF.

This clonotype was detected a few times. The J gene is TRBJ2-7, the V gene TRBV27; 8 positions match TRBD1. Germline CDR1 reads MNHEY; CDR2 reads SMNVEV (reference sequence). J was trimmed by 2 bases and V by 8 bases; bases with no gene match: 14. CDR3 length: 16 residues. CDR3 DNA sequence: TGTGCCAGCGCCCGGCCTGGAACAGGGGGTACCTACGAGCAGTACTTC. It codes for CASARPGTGGTYEQYF.

This clonotype was found a few times. The chain links TRBV29-1 to TRBJ1-4, with no clear D. The germline V gene has CDR1 SQVTM and CDR2 ANQGSEA. V lost 7 bases and J 8 bases, leaving 11 bases between the germline ends. CDR3 size: 11 residues. The CDR3 nucleotides are TGCAGCGGCGCCCGTGAGGAAAAACTGTTTTTT. Translation: CSGAREEKLFF.

This clonotype showed up just a few times. CDR3 loop: CASSLGLQYYGYTF. The CDR3 bases are TGTGCCAGCAGTTTAGGGCTACAGTACTATGGCTACACCTTC. V is TRBV12-3 or TRBV12-4 and J is TRBJ1-2; D gene uncertain. Trimming removed 1 base at V and 3 bases at J, with 9 bases between. This CDR3 spans 14 amino acids.

The chain has TRBV9 and TRBJ2-7, with TRBD1 matching 11 bases. The CDR3 contains 16 residues. Unmatched junction bases numbered 7, after V lost 3 bases and J lost 2 bases. The germline CDR1 and CDR2 sequences are SGDLS and YYNGEE. CDR3: CASSDTGTGGAYEQYF. CDR3 sequence (DNA): TGTGCCAGCAGCGACACCGGGACAGGGGGAGCCTACGAGCAGTACTTC.

CDR3 sequence (DNA): TGCAGTGCTGGGGGTAGCGGGGGGTACTACAATGAGCAGTTCTTC. Translated: CSAGGSGGYYNEQFF. The chain uses TRBV20-1 and TRBJ2-1; 10 bases align to TRBD2. The CDR3 contains 15 residues. Germline assignment: CDR1 DFQATT and CDR2 SNEGSKA (reference sequence). After removal of 5 bases from V and 3 bases from J, the junction contained 7 bases not matched to a gene.

The chain joins TRBV6-1 to TRBJ1-5; tentatively, D is TRBD1 (5 bases). Trimming cost V 6 bases and J 0 bases, with 12 bases left between them. Per germline, CDR1 MNHNS and CDR2 SASEGT. The CDR3 loop spans 15 amino acids. CDR3 amino acids: CASRDSGSSNQPQHF. The CDR3 DNA reads TGTGCCAGCAGAGACTCAGGGAGTAGCAATCAGCCCCAGCATTTT.

The CDR3 DNA is TGTGCCAGCAGTCCGAGACAGGGATTGAACACCGGGGAGCTGTTTTTT. It is translated as CASSPRQGLNTGELFF. The gene calls are TRBV28 and TRBJ2-2, with 7 nucleotides matching TRBD1. This CDR3 comprises 16 residues. With V trimmed by 5 bases and J by 1 base, 7 bases remained unmatched. CDR1 and CDR2 from the germline V gene are MDHEN and SYDVKM.

This clonotype was seen a handful of times. Compared with germline, one end of the junction differs, possibly owing to a read error. This sequence joins TRBV7-7 and TRBJ2-7; perhaps TRBD1 as D (5 bases). Per germline, CDR1 SSHAT and CDR2 FNYEAQ (reference sequence). The CDR3 totals 13 residues. CDR3 amino acids: CASSPLQAGEQYF. The DNA for the CDR3 is TGTGCTAGCAGCCCGCTACAGGCCGGGGAGCAGTACTTC. Using reference TRBV7-7 and TRBJ2-7 for the parts outside the CDR3, the full variable domain is GAGVSQSPRYKVTKRGQDVTLRCDPISSHATLYWYQQALGQGPEFLTYFNYEAQPDKSGLPSDRFSAERPEGSISTLTIQRTEQRDSAMYRCASSPLQAGEQYFGPGTRLTVT.

This clonotype is medium-sized in the sample. This chain links TRBV30 with TRBJ1-2, with D unresolved. The CDR3 sequence is 12 residues long. Trimming removed 4 bases at V and 8 bases at J, with 14 bases between. Germline lookup yields CDR1 GTSNPN and CDR2 SVGIG (reference sequence). The CDR3 DNA is TGTGCCTGGAAAGCAATTGGTGGGGGCTACACCTTC. As protein: CAWKAIGGGYTF.

This clonotype counts as medium-sized. The rearrangement joins TRBV25-1 to TRBJ1-2; D perhaps matches TRBD1 (5 bases). The CDR3 length is 14 residues. CDR1 is MGHDK, CDR2 SYGVNS, per germline. Trimming left V 6 bases short and J 7 bases short, with 18 bases between. The chain's CDR3 is CASRGQGPLRGYTF. The CDR3 DNA reads as TGTGCCAGCAGGGGGCAGGGCCCTCTGCGTGGCTACACCTTC.

This clonotype showed up just a few times. The J gene is TRBJ1-1, the V gene TRBV24-1, with 9 nucleotides matching TRBD1. CDR3 length equals 14 residues. Germline V gene data show CDR1 as KGHDR and CDR2 as SFDVKD. J lost 5 bases, V lost 4 bases, and 4 bases had no gene match. In DNA, the CDR3 is TGTGCCACCAGTGACAACAGGGGGCGGACTGAAGCTTTCTTT. It specifies CATSDNRGRTEAFF.

This clonotype was picked up a small number of times. V usage is TRBV7-9 and J usage is TRBJ2-5; TRBD2 matches at 9 bases. Germline assignment: CDR1 SEHNR and CDR2 FQNEAQ (reference sequence). Germline trimming cut 3 bases from V and 1 base from J; bases unmatched to any gene: 6. CDR3 length: 16 amino acids. This CDR3 reads CASSFGVRGGQETQYF. As DNA, the CDR3 is TGTGCCAGCAGCTTTGGTGTGCGGGGGGGCCAAGAGACCCAGTACTTC.

As concerns this clonotype: No conserved phenylalanine or tryptophan ends this CDR3, so it is likely a read error. The V gene is TRBV7-9, the J gene TRBJ2-7; possible D gene TRBD1, 6 bases. The germline V gene has CDR1 SEHNR and CDR2 FQNEAQ (reference sequence). CDR3 length: 13 residues. Trimming shortened V by 8 bases and J by 1 base, and 12 bases separated the two germline ends. CDR3 protein: CASSRTGSYEQYS. In DNA form, the CDR3 reads TGTGCCAGCTCCCGAACAGGGTCCTACGAGCAGTACTCC.

Only a few counts were recorded for this clonotype. The chain recombines TRBV6-5 with TRBJ2-7; D is unresolved. Germline-derived CDR1 and CDR2 are MNHEY and SVGAGI. V lost 2 bases and J 2 bases, leaving 16 bases between the germline ends. This CDR3 spans 16 amino acids. As DNA, the CDR3 is TGTGCCAGCAGTTACCGGCAGCTTCTGGGTACCTACGAGCAGTACTTC. This translates into CASSYRQLLGTYEQYF.

This clonotype was seen just once. The chain carries TRBV2 and TRBJ2-7; D tentatively fits TRBD1 or TRBD2 (5 bases each). Germline V gives CDR1 SNHLY, CDR2 FYNNEI. This CDR3 has 15 amino acids. With 1 base removed from V and 1 base from J, the gap between germline ends came to 11 bases. CDR3 region: CASSEEWGSSYEQYF. In DNA, the CDR3 is TGTGCCAGCAGTGAAGAATGGGGGTCATCCTACGAGCAGTACTTC.

The chain is built from TRBV27 and TRBJ1-2; possible D gene TRBD1, 5 bases. This CDR3 has 16 amino acids. V was pared by 5 bases and J by 4 bases, with 20 bases between. From germline, CDR1 is MNHEY and CDR2 SMNVEV (reference sequence). CDR3 DNA: TGTGCCAGCAGTCCCTCACTGGGGGGGGGGTCCTATGGCTACACCTTC. Translation gives CASSPSLGGGSYGYTF.

The V and J genes are TRBV6-5 and TRBJ1-4; 9 bases are a match to TRBD1. V was clipped by 4 bases and J by 3 bases; unmatched bases: 3. The germline CDR1 and CDR2 sequences are MNHEY and SVGAGI. The CDR3 is made up of 15 amino acids. The CDR3: CASSSTGGANEKLFF. The CDR3 DNA is TGTGCCAGCAGTTCAACAGGGGGCGCTAATGAAAAACTGTTTTTT.

CDR3 residues: CASSYSRGRNTGELFF. The CDR3 DNA follows: TGTGCCAGCAGTTACTCTCGGGGGAGGAACACCGGGGAGCTGTTTTTT. This sequence joins TRBV6-5 and TRBJ2-2; D might be TRBD2 (6 bases). V lost 0 bases to trimming and J lost 1 base, with 9 bases between them. The germline V gene encodes CDR1 MNHEY and CDR2 SVGAGI. This CDR3 spans 16 amino acids.

The sample holds a few counts of this clonotype. The chain combines TRBV10-2 with TRBJ2-3; D not resolved. CDR1 WSHSY and CDR2 SAAADI come from the germline V gene. Trimming left V 5 bases short and J 3 bases short, with 3 bases between. CDR3 length: 11 residues. As DNA, the CDR3 is TGCGCCAGCAGTCAGACAGATACGCAGTATTTT. Residues: CASSQTDTQYF.

The V call is TRBV3-1, the J call TRBJ2-2; no clear D gene. Trimming removed 4 bases from V and 4 bases from J, with 7 bases in between. Germline loops: CDR1 LGHDT, CDR2 YNNKEL (reference sequence). This CDR3 is 13 amino acids long. The CDR3 spells CASSPKPTGELFF. The CDR3 nucleotides read TGTGCCAGCAGCCCCAAACCCACCGGGGAGCTGTTTTTT.

The J gene is TRBJ1-2, the V gene TRBV6-1; D is uncertain. CDR1 MNHNS and CDR2 SASEGT come from the germline V gene. V lost 6 bases and J lost 3, with 17 bases in between. The CDR3 has 15 amino acids. Here the CDR3 reads CASRATDGYYYGYTF. The CDR3 coding sequence is TGTGCCAGCAGGGCGACGGACGGGTACTACTATGGCTACACCTTC.

This clonotype came up a few times. This sequence joins TRBV7-2 and TRBJ1-5, with D perhaps matching TRBD1 (5 bases). Trimming shortened V by 1 base and J by 9 bases, and 13 bases separated the two germline ends. This CDR3 contains 14 residues. The V gene's germline CDR1 is SGHTA and CDR2 FQGNSA. The CDR3 is CASSLDIAGRPQHF. For the CDR3, the DNA is TGTGCCAGCAGCTTAGATATAGCAGGGCGGCCCCAGCATTTT.